This T cell receptor (beta chain) derives from a study of T cell changes during pregnancy in multiple sclerosis. The repertoire was sequenced with immunoSEQ multiplex PCR; TCRdb's copy has only in-frame clones and lacks some. The table includes approximately 70,000 clones, 92% detected once. This clone was counted only a few times. The CDR3 has 14 amino acids. Trimming pared 3 bases from V and 0 bases from J, leaving 9 bases between. Germline assignment: CDR1 SGDLS and CDR2 YYNGEE. J is TRBJ1-1 and V is TRBV9; no definite D call. This clonotype was obtained from a female donor with multiple sclerosis, enrolled in a pregnancy study. Material: peripheral blood, obtained after pregnancy. The CDR3: CASSAHTLNTEAFF. The CDR3 coding sequence is TGTGCCAGCAGCGCCCACACATTGAACACTGAAGCTTTCTTT.